Below are 15 T cell receptor beta chains sequenced from a single sample in a study of blood T cell repertoires in COVID-19. This table comes from immunoSEQ multiplex PCR, and its TCRdb copy is limited to in-frame clones, with some not included. This sample has 150,000 to 200,000 clones, with almost 85% found just once. Input material: peripheral blood. These receptors originate from an elderly woman with COVID-19, enrolled during active disease.

The gene calls are TRBV15 and TRBJ2-3, with 11 nucleotides matching TRBD2. V lost 3 bases to trimming and J lost 6 bases; unmatched junction nucleotides: 5. Germline CDR1 LNHNV, CDR2 YYDKDF (reference sequence). The CDR3 covers 15 residues. CDR3 loop: CATSRASGRIDTQYF. In DNA, the CDR3 is TGTGCCACCAGCAGGGCTAGCGGGAGGATTGATACGCAGTATTTT.

V and J are TRBV6-5 and TRBJ1-2; D perhaps matches TRBD1 (5 bases). Trimming took 6 bases from V and 8 from J, leaving 22 bases between them. The CDR3 is 15 residues long. Germline CDR1 reads MNHEY; CDR2 reads SVGAGI. CDR3 in DNA: TGTGCCAGCAGATCCGGGGGGTATCGCGGGATCGGCTACACCTTC. It codes for CASRSGGYRGIGYTF.

The chain employs TRBV18 and TRBJ2-3; 10 bases fit TRBD2. The V and J ends lost 2 bases and 5 bases, in that order; junction bases with no gene match: 13. Germline V gene data show CDR1 as KGHSH and CDR2 as LQKENI. The CDR3 consists of 18 residues. The chain's CDR3 is CASSPILAGAFQRDTQYF. The CDR3 region has the DNA TGTGCCAGCTCACCAATCCTAGCGGGGGCATTTCAAAGAGATACGCAGTATTTT.

This clone was counted between two and nine times. This chain's CDR3 is CASTSGTVNTEAFF. The CDR3 nucleotides are TGTGCCAGCACCTCCGGGACAGTGAACACTGAAGCTTTCTTT. This chain links TRBV7-9 with TRBJ1-1, with 7 bases fitting TRBD1. The CDR3 length is 14 residues. J was trimmed by 0 bases and V by 7 bases; bases with no gene match: 5. Germline loops: CDR1 SEHNR, CDR2 FQNEAQ (reference sequence).

This sequence joins TRBV2 and TRBJ1-2; no definite D call. The CDR3 covers 11 residues. Germline V CDR1 and CDR2: SNHLY, FYNNEI. V lost 6 bases to trimming and J lost 3 bases, with 5 bases between them. This CDR3 is CASSLYYGYTF. DNA for the CDR3: TGTGCCAGCAGCTTGTACTATGGCTACACCTTC. The entire variable domain, with the rest obtained from reference TRBV2 and TRBJ1-2, is as follows: EPEVTQTPSHQVTQMGQEVILRCVPISNHLYFYWYRQILGQKVEFLVSFYNNEISEKSEIFDDQFSVERPDGSNFTLKIRSTKLEDSAMYFCASSLYYGYTFGSGTRLTVV.

This clone was found a few times. The chain uses TRBV7-2 and TRBJ1-1; the match to TRBD1 covers 7 bases. This CDR3 is 16 amino acids long. Germline loops: CDR1 SGHTA, CDR2 FQGNSA. J was trimmed by 4 bases and V by 1 base; bases with no gene match: 9. The CDR3 loop is CASSLGAGGFVTEAFF. In DNA, the CDR3 is TGTGCCAGCAGCTTAGGCGCAGGGGGATTCGTCACTGAAGCTTTCTTT.

The rearrangement uses TRBV5-1 and TRBJ2-1; 12 bases agree with TRBD2. The CDR3 length is 17 residues. Germline CDR1 SGHRS, CDR2 YFSETQ. The V segment lost 1 base and the J segment 6 bases; nucleotides outside the gene matches: 8. CDR3 region: CASSLRLAGVTGNEQFF. As DNA, the CDR3 is TGCGCCAGCAGCTTGAGACTAGCGGGAGTCACGGGCAATGAGCAGTTCTTC.

The gene calls are TRBV6-2 or TRBV6-3 and TRBJ2-5, with 11 bases fitting TRBD1. This CDR3 is 16 amino acids long. Germline CDR1 reads MNHEY; CDR2 reads SVGEGT. The V gene end was trimmed by 0 bases and the J gene end by 5 bases; junction bases not matched to a gene: 5. The CDR3 coding sequence is TGTGCCAGCAGTTACTCCCGGACAGGGGGCCGTGAGACCCAGTACTTC. Translation: CASSYSRTGGRETQYF.

The CDR3 DNA reads as TGTGCCATCACGGGACAGGGGGCCGAGGGTGGCACAGATACGCAGTATTTT. Its protein is CAITGQGAEGGTDTQYF. The rearrangement joins TRBV10-3 to TRBJ2-3, with 12 positions matching TRBD1. The length of the CDR3 is 17 residues. V dropped 7 bases and J dropped 1; count of bases not matched to a gene: 9. Germline assignment: CDR1 ENHRY and CDR2 SYGVKD.

The chain combines TRBV20-1 with TRBJ2-7, with TRBD2 identical over 7 bases. This CDR3 has 11 residues. The germline gives CDR1 DFQATT, CDR2 SNEGSKA (reference sequence). V was clipped by 3 bases and J by 4 bases; unmatched bases: 0. The CDR3 is CSARGGYEQYF. The DNA of the CDR3 is TGCAGTGCTAGGGGGGGGTACGAGCAGTACTTC.

The chain recombines TRBV10-3 with TRBJ2-1, with 12 bases lining up with TRBD2. The CDR3 has 17 residues. J was trimmed by 2 bases and V by 4 bases; bases with no gene match: 6. Germline V gene sequence: CDR1 ENHRY, CDR2 SYGVKD. CDR3 nucleotides: TGTGCCATCAGTGCGGGGCTAGCGGGAGGGCCCTACAATGAGCAGTTCTTC. Its translation: CAISAGLAGGPYNEQFF.

This clone has just one count. The V gene is TRBV2, the J gene TRBJ2-5, with D possibly being TRBD2 (7 bases). The CDR3 consists of 15 residues. The V end was cut by 6 bases, the J end by 3 bases, with 17 bases between. Per the germline V gene, CDR1 is SNHLY and CDR2 is FYNNEI. For the CDR3, the DNA is TGTGCCAGCAGAGCGATACAGGGAGGGAAAGAGACCCAGTACTTC. Its translation: CASRAIQGGKETQYF.

Only a few counts were recorded for this clone. The rearrangement joins TRBV7-3 to TRBJ1-2, with D possibly TRBD1 on 5 matching bases. The germline gives CDR1 SGHTA, CDR2 FQGTGA. V was cut by 3 bases and J by 8 bases, with 16 bases left in between. The CDR3 contains 14 residues. CDR3 residues: CASSFATAHWGYTF. The CDR3 DNA reads as TGTGCCAGCAGCTTTGCGACAGCCCATTGGGGCTACACCTTC.

The chain employs TRBV10-3 and TRBJ1-1; a weak D match, TRBD1 (5 bases). Trimming took off 5 bases at V and 0 bases at J, with 10 bases between the two ends. Germline CDR1 is ENHRY and CDR2 is SYGVKD. CDR3 length: 14 residues. This CDR3 reads CAISSRQMNTEAFF. DNA of the CDR3: TGTGCCATCAGTAGCCGACAGATGAACACTGAAGCTTTCTTT.

As DNA, the CDR3 is TGTGCCAGCAGATACCGGGACAGGGGTTCCTACGAGCAGTACTTC. The encoded protein is CASRYRDRGSYEQYF. This rearrangement joins TRBV6-5 to TRBJ2-7, with 10 bases identical to TRBD1. Germline CDR1 MNHEY, CDR2 SVGAGI. V lost 6 bases, J lost 1 base, and 6 bases stayed unmatched. This CDR3 has 15 amino acids.